The next 27 T cell receptor beta chains were all read from a single sample in a study of T cell repertoires in cytomegalovirus infection (dated by TCRdb to about 2019). TCRdb names Illumina HiSeq 1500 as the instrument used. TCRdb reanalyzed the raw reads on its own, using fastp at Q25 for trimming and MiXCR for clone calling, and kept in-frame beta chains. For every CDR3 protein sequence, its rows merge into one entry that carries the most common genes and DNA. This sample gives 400,000 or so distinct CDR3 sequences in total; about a sixth of them show up just once. Together, the top ten hold approximately 10% of the sample. The sample taken for sequencing was PBMCs. These receptors all come from a human donor in good health (CMV status not recorded). Some clones in this sample may be carry-over from other donors' samples.

This clonotype was seen at least ten times. This CDR3 is CASSQAGGSGGYTF. CDR3 DNA sequence: TGCGCCAGCAGCCAAGCCGGGGGGTCGGGAGGCTACACCTTC. The rearrangement links TRBV4-1 to TRBJ1-2, with TRBD1 as a possible D gene (5 bases). Germline CDR1 reads MGHRA; CDR2 reads YSYEKL. CDR3 size: 14 residues. Trimming removed 1 base from V and 8 bases from J, with 14 bases in between.

This clonotype occurred many times. The V and J genes are TRBV12-3 or TRBV12-4 and TRBJ2-2, with D unclear. The CDR3 contains 14 residues. V shed 3 bases and J shed 2 bases, with 7 bases lying between them. The CDR3 spells CASSFSPNTGELFF. The CDR3 region has the DNA TGTGCCAGCAGTTTTAGCCCAAACACCGGGGAGCTGTTTTTT.

In this sample, this clonotype turned up many times. The gene calls are TRBV7-2 and TRBJ1-2; D gene unclear. In germline, CDR1 is SGHTA, CDR2 FQGNSA. Trimming removed 4 bases at V and 11 bases at J, with 17 bases between. CDR3 size: 13 residues. The CDR3: CASSSQVPQPYTF. CDR3 coding DNA: TGTGCCAGCAGCTCTCAAGTACCACAGCCTTACACCTTC.

Turning to this clonotype: Here the CDR3 omits its conserved ending phenylalanine or tryptophan, so a read error is the likely source. The J gene is TRBJ1-2, the V gene TRBV12-3 or TRBV12-4; D remains ambiguous. V was clipped by 4 bases and J by 8 bases, with 11 bases between them. The CDR3 spans 12 residues. DNA for the CDR3: TGTGCCAGCAGTTCAGAAGCCGGGGGCTACACCTTA. This translates into CASSSEAGGYTL.

This clonotype came up many times. The chain joins TRBV7-2 to TRBJ1-5, with TRBD1 matching over 7 bases. In germline, CDR1 is SGHTA, CDR2 FQGNSA. V shed 5 bases and J 4 bases; nucleotides not matched to a gene: 2. This CDR3 is 13 amino acids long. CDR3 DNA sequence: TGTGCCAGCAGCCAACAGGGGAATCAGCCCCAGCATTTT. It yields the protein CASSQQGNQPQHF.

This chain uses TRBV12-3 or TRBV12-4 with TRBJ1-2; D not certain. The V gene lost 2 bases and the J gene lost 11 bases, with 15 bases spanning the gap. The CDR3 is made up of 13 amino acids. This chain's CDR3 is CASSLRQSLGYTF. DNA of the CDR3: TGTGCCAGCAGTTTACGGCAGTCTCTGGGGTACACCTTC.

The CDR3 region is CSATVAGAVEQYF. CDR3 in DNA: TGCAGTGCTACCGTAGCGGGAGCGGTCGAGCAGTACTTC. The V call is TRBV20-1, the J call TRBJ2-7; 9 nucleotides line up with TRBD2. From germline, CDR1 is DFQATT and CDR2 SNEGSKA (reference sequence). The V segment lost 4 bases and the J segment 6 bases; nucleotides outside the gene matches: 7. CDR3 length equals 13 residues.

This clonotype has at least ten counts. This chain uses TRBV11-1 with TRBJ2-1; D is undetermined. Trimming removed 3 bases from V and 10 bases from J, with 10 bases in between. This CDR3 contains 12 residues. Per germline, CDR1 SGHAT and CDR2 FQDESV (reference sequence). CDR3 bases: TGTGCCAGCAGCTTTGCGTCGCGGGAGCAGTTCTTC. Encoded protein: CASSFASREQFF.

Turning to this clonotype: A much larger clone lies a single base off, so this may be a read error. The genes are TRBV12-3 or TRBV12-4 and TRBJ1-6, with D maybe TRBD1 (6 bases). The CDR3 runs 14 residues. CDR3: CASTLGTPNSLLHF. CDR3 nucleotide sequence: TGTGCCAGCACCCTCGGGACACCTAATTCACTCCTCCACTTT.

This sequence joins TRBV28 and TRBJ1-3; possible D gene TRBD1, 5 bases. In germline, CDR1 is MDHEN, CDR2 SYDVKM. V lost 6 bases and J lost 0, with 12 bases in between. This CDR3 region has 15 residues. The CDR3 coding sequence is TGTGCCAGCAGCTTTGGGGCTATCTCTGGAAACACCATATATTTT. Protein product: CASSFGAISGNTIYF.

This clonotype has at least ten counts. The chain recombines TRBV12-3 or TRBV12-4 with TRBJ1-1; 10 nucleotides match TRBD1. The CDR3 covers 14 residues. J lost 6 bases, V lost 2 bases, and 3 bases had no gene match. CDR3 in DNA: TGTGCCAGCAGTTTAAGACAGGGGGCCTCTGAAGCTTTCTTT. Protein product: CASSLRQGASEAFF.

In its sample, this clonotype was seen a few times. The genes are TRBV19 and TRBJ1-1, with D hard to call. The V end lost 4 bases, the J end lost 0 bases, and 12 bases lay between the germline ends. This CDR3 comprises 15 residues. Germline lookup yields CDR1 LNHDA and CDR2 SQIVND (reference sequence). Here the CDR3 reads CASSTTETMNTEAFF. CDR3 sequence (DNA): TGTGCCAGTAGTACGACTGAGACCATGAACACTGAAGCTTTCTTT.

This clonotype was observed at least ten times. This chain uses TRBV6-1 with TRBJ1-5, with a weak D call TRBD1 (6 bases). The germline V and J ends were trimmed by 10 bases and 6 bases, with 16 bases remaining between them. The CDR3 is 13 residues long. The germline gives CDR1 MNHNS, CDR2 SASEGT. The CDR3: CAIRRGAGQPQHF. CDR3 nucleotides: TGTGCCATAAGACGGGGGGCGGGTCAGCCCCAGCATTTT.

This clonotype was recorded a few times. J is TRBJ1-6 and V is TRBV6-1; 10 bases line up with TRBD1. V shed 5 bases, J shed 3 bases, and the junction held 4 bases outside the gene matches. The CDR3 is 16 residues long. Germline lookup yields CDR1 MNHNS and CDR2 SASEGT. Here the CDR3 reads CASSPWDRGYNSPLHF. CDR3 nucleotides: TGTGCCAGCAGTCCTTGGGACAGGGGCTATAATTCACCCCTCCACTTT.

This clonotype was detected a few times. The genes are TRBV19 and TRBJ2-1; 7 bases are shared with TRBD1. Unmatched junction bases numbered 2, after V lost 2 bases and J lost 7 bases. The CDR3 contains 13 residues. Germline V gene data show CDR1 as LNHDA and CDR2 as SQIVND (reference sequence). CDR3 amino acids: CASSIIQGNEQFF. The DNA for the CDR3 is TGTGCCAGTAGTATAATACAGGGGAATGAGCAGTTCTTC.

This clonotype was picked up a small number of times. The CDR3 DNA reads TGTGCCAGTAGTACTGACAGCCGCTCTGGGGCCAACGTCCTGACTTTC. As protein: CASSTDSRSGANVLTF. V and J are TRBV19 and TRBJ2-6; weak D call: TRBD1 (5 bases). CDR1 is LNHDA and CDR2 is SQIVND in the germline V gene (reference sequence). Trimming left V 4 bases short and J 0 bases short, with 10 bases between. There are 16 residues in the CDR3.

This clonotype was recorded many times. The chain uses TRBV12-3 or TRBV12-4 and TRBJ2-3; D call uncertain. CDR3 size: 12 residues. Trimming left V 6 bases short and J 2 bases short, with 6 bases between. CDR3 sequence (DNA): TGTGCCAGCAGAACTACCACAGATACGCAGTATTTT. Translated: CASRTTTDTQYF.

This clonotype was seen at least ten times. The chain uses TRBV7-2 and TRBJ2-6; 9 nucleotides match TRBD2. The CDR3 has 16 amino acids. The ends lost 5 bases at V and 2 bases at J; junction bases unmatched: 4. CDR1 is SGHTA and CDR2 is FQGNSA in the germline V gene. The CDR3 loop is CASSAGGTAGANVLTF. CDR3 nucleotide sequence: TGTGCCAGCAGCGCGGGAGGGACTGCTGGGGCCAACGTCCTGACTTTC.

This clonotype was seen ten or more times. This chain uses TRBV7-2 with TRBJ1-5; no definite D call. V shed 1 base and J shed 12 bases, with 16 bases lying between them. The CDR3 consists of 14 residues. Germline V CDR1 and CDR2: SGHTA, FQGNSA. CDR3 loop: CASSLVPSGVFQHF. DNA for the CDR3: TGTGCCAGCAGCTTAGTCCCTTCAGGTGTATTCCAGCATTTT.

This clonotype occurred a few times. The V and J genes are TRBV19 and TRBJ1-2; D might be TRBD1 (6 bases). Trimming took 7 bases from V and 4 from J, leaving 16 bases between them. Germline lookup yields CDR1 LNHDA and CDR2 SQIVND (reference sequence). The CDR3 runs to 14 residues. CDR3 sequence reads: CASTLPGHFYGYTF. CDR3 DNA sequence: TGTGCCAGTACCCTACCGGGACACTTCTATGGCTACACCTTC.

The CDR3 DNA is TGTGCCAGCGGCAGGGGTTCTGAGAATGAGCAGTTCTTC. Translation gives CASGRGSENEQFF. The J gene is TRBJ2-1, the V gene TRBV28, with D maybe TRBD1 (6 bases). This CDR3 is built from 13 residues. V was trimmed by 8 bases and J by 7 bases, leaving 15 bases between them. CDR1 is MDHEN and CDR2 is SYDVKM in the germline V gene.

In its sample, this clonotype was seen many times. One junction end does not reproduce the germline sequence, and a read error may be involved. The chain recombines TRBV7-2 with TRBJ2-5; 12 bases agree with TRBD2. This CDR3 is 13 amino acids long. Looked up from germline, CDR1 is SGHTA and CDR2 is FQGNSA. The CDR3 DNA is TGTGCCAGCAGCTCAAAACGACTAGCGGGGGTCAACTTC. This gives the protein CASSSKRLAGVNF.

This clonotype appeared many times. This chain links TRBV12-3 or TRBV12-4 with TRBJ1-5; TRBD1 might be the D (5 bases). V was shortened by 3 bases and J by 4 bases, with 7 bases between the two germline ends. This CDR3 is built from 13 residues. The DNA of the CDR3 is TGTGCCAGCAGTTTCGACAGAAATCAGCCCCAGCATTTT. It codes for CASSFDRNQPQHF.

The genes are TRBV7-2 and TRBJ2-7, with 14 bases matching TRBD2. This CDR3 region has 15 residues. Germline V gene data show CDR1 as SGHTA and CDR2 as FQGNSA. Trimming at V came to 5 bases and at J to 9 bases, leaving 9 bases not matched to a gene. The CDR3, as DNA: TGTGCCAGCAGCATCTCCGGGACTAGCGGGAGCCGGCAGTACTTC. This encodes CASSISGTSGSRQYF.

This clonotype has ten or more counts. The chain links TRBV12-3 or TRBV12-4 to TRBJ2-5; unclear D gene. V was clipped by 1 base and J by 4 bases, with 7 bases between them. This CDR3 has 13 residues. The CDR3 DNA follows: TGTGCCAGCAGTTTAGGCACCTCAGAGACCCAGTACTTC. Its protein is CASSLGTSETQYF.

This clonotype occurred a few times. The gene calls are TRBV4-2 and TRBJ2-5; 10 nucleotides line up with TRBD2. Germline values: CDR1 LGHNA, CDR2 YNFKEQ. The CDR3 has 17 residues. Germline trimming cut 2 bases from V and 1 base from J; bases unmatched to any gene: 7. The CDR3 DNA sequence: TGTGCCAGCAGCCAAAGAGTTGGACTAGCGGTCCAAGAGACCCAGTACTTC. Translated: CASSQRVGLAVQETQYF.

The chain is built from TRBV7-9 and TRBJ2-6; D is possibly TRBD2 (6 bases). The CDR3 is 16 residues long. Trimming took off 4 bases at V and 4 bases at J, with 14 bases between the two ends. Germline V lookup: CDR1 SEHNR, CDR2 FQNEAQ (reference sequence). CDR3 nucleotide sequence: TGTGCCAGCAGCTACCCTCCGGGGGAAGGGGCCAACGTCCTGACTTTC. It is translated as CASSYPPGEGANVLTF. The complete variable domain, with remaining parts taken from reference TRBV7-9 and TRBJ2-6, reads DTGVSQNPRHKITKRGQNVTFRCDPISEHNRLYWYRQTLGQGPEFLTYFQNEAQLEKSRLLSDRFSAERPKGSFSTLEIQRTEQGDSAMYLCASSYPPGEGANVLTFGAGSRLTVL.